These T cell receptor beta chains were read from a single sample in a study of beta chain features in type 1 diabetes. Sequencing was performed with immunoSEQ multiplex PCR; in TCRdb, only in-frame clones are kept and a portion is missing. This table has about 660,000 clones, around an eighth appearing once. Sequences were obtained from naive CD4+ T cells from blood. These receptors were obtained from a man younger than 35 with type 1 diabetes. Both conserved end residues are trimmed from each CDR3. Clone sizes are given selectively: once, few, many, or a class where the clone is expanded.

clone_size	v_call	j_call	cdr3_aa
-	TRBV14	TRBJ2-5	ASSQGTVLQETQY
few	TRBV5-1	TRBJ1-4	ASSLALLSGEKLF
-	TRBV11-3	TRBJ2-1	ASSLSMRVSVDEQF
-	TRBV21-1	TRBJ2-1	ASTENEQF
-	TRBV13	TRBJ2-2	ASSSRIGELF
few	TRBV4-1	TRBJ2-1	ASSQDWGQGRKGEQF
-	TRBV5-6	TRBJ2-1	ASSRRGSYNEQF
few	TRBV18	TRBJ2-3	ASSPTSGSTDTQY
-	TRBV7-7	TRBJ2-2	ASSFPLGPNTGELF
few	TRBV29-1	TRBJ1-1	SVEAPPWEAF
-	TRBV7-2	TRBJ2-7	ASSLDGISSYEQY
many	TRBV10-3	TRBJ2-5	AIRGEETQY
-	TRBV28	TRBJ2-7	ASSPGASGPQY
few	TRBV6-1	TRBJ1-4	ASRQRLGEKLF
-	TRBV7-9	TRBJ1-5	ASSSSGFYGNQPQH
-	TRBV5-1	TRBJ2-1	ASRFGGTPYNEQF
-	TRBV6-5	TRBJ2-2	ASRVRANTGELF
-	TRBV7-2	TRBJ2-7	ASSFSGVIPYEQY
few	TRBV30	TRBJ1-2	ACLSGLWGYT
-	TRBV9	TRBJ2-5	ASSVPALGGGETQY
few	TRBV30	TRBJ2-5	AWSVTSGGETQY
-	TRBV29-1	TRBJ2-1	SVLAGGPIRYNEQF
few	TRBV5-1	TRBJ2-2	ALRAPGAGELF
-	TRBV30	TRBJ2-7	AWDLTSGLGEQY